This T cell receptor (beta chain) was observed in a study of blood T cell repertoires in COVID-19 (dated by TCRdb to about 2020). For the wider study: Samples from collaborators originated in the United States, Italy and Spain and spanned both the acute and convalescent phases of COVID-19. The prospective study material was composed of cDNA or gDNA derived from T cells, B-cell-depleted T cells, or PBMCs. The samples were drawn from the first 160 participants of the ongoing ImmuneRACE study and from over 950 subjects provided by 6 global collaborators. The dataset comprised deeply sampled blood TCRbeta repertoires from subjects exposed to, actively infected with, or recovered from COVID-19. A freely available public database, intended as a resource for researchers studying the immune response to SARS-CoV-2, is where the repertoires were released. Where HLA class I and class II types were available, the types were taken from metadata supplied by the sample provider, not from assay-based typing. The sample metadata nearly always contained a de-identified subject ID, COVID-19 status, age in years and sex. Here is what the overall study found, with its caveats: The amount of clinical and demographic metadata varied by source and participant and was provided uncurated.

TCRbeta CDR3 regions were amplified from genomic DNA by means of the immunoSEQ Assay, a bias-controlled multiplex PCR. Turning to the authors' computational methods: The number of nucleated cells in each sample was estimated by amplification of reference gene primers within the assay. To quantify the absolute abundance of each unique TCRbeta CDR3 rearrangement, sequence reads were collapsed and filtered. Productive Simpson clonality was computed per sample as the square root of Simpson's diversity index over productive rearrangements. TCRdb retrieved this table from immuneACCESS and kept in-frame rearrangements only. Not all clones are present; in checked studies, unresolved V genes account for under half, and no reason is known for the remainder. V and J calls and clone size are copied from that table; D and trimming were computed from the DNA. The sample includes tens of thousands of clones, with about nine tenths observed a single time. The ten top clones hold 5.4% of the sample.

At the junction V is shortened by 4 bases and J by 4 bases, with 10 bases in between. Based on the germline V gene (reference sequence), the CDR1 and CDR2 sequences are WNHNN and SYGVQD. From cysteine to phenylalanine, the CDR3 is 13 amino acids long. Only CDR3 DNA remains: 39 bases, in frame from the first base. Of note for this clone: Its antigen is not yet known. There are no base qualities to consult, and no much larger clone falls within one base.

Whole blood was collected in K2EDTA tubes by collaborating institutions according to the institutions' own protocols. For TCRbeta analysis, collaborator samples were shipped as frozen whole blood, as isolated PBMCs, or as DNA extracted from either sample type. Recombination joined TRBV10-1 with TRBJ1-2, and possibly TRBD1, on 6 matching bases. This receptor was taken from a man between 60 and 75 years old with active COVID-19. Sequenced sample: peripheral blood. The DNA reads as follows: TGCGCCAGCAGTGCGCAGGGGACCTATGGCTACACCTTC. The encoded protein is CASSAQGTYGYTF.